This T cell receptor (beta chain) was recorded in a study of lymphopenia after photon versus proton radiotherapy. Broader study findings: Oligoclonal CD8+ Temra expansion after nadir drove photon patients' diversity drop. Larger post-nadir TCR diversity loss correlated inversely with survival in deceased patients. Photon-treated patients lost naive T cells and TCR diversity; proton-treated stayed stable.

Worth noting for this clone: Its target is not known.

In germline, CDR1 is LNHDA, CDR2 SQIVND (reference sequence). The CDR3 loop spans 14 amino acids. Trimming took off 6 bases at V and 6 bases at J, with 17 bases between the two ends. Assay used: immunoSEQ multiplex PCR; TCRdb lists only in-frame clones, some missing. This table has around 13,000 clones, over 75% appearing once. Sequenced material: peripheral blood, taken from a patient treated with photon-based radiotherapy. The receptor comes from a man over 45 with gastric cancer. The chain has TRBV19 and TRBJ1-2, with D uncertain. CDR3 residues: CASSSWTGRNGYTF. The CDR3 DNA is TGTGCCAGTAGCTCCTGGACTGGGCGGAATGGCTACACCTTC.